Listed below are T cell receptor beta chains from one sample, sequenced in a study of blood T cell repertoires in COVID-19. Repertoires were generated with immunoSEQ multiplex PCR, while TCRdb's copy carries only in-frame clones and drops some. The sample lists some 300,000 clones, more than 85% occurring once. The sequencing sample was made of PBMCs or T cells enriched from blood (not recorded which). The receptor set was obtained from a woman younger than 45 who had been exposed to COVID-19. CDR3s include the opening cysteine and the closing phenylalanine or tryptophan. The D gene is left open where the match is weak. Clone size is not always given. Where it is, it says once, few, many or a class for expanded clones.

J | V | size | D | DNA | CDR3
TRBJ1-5 | TRBV5-6 | - | - | TGTGCCAGCAGCTTGGCCACGGGAATGGGCAATCAGCCCCAGCATTTT | CASSLATGMGNQPQHF
TRBJ1-5 | TRBV27 | - | - | TGTGCCAGCAGTTTATATCGACAGCGGGATCAGCCCCAGCATTTT | CASSLYRQRDQPQHF
TRBJ1-2 | TRBV5-1 | once | TRBD1 | TGCGCCAGCAGCAAGGGACAGCACTATGGCTACACCTTC | CASSKGQHYGYTF
TRBJ2-1 | TRBV18 | - | TRBD2 | TGTGCCAGCTCACCGAAAGCGACGGGGGGACCCTTGGGGGAGCAGTTCTTC | CASSPKATGGPLGEQFF
TRBJ1-1 | TRBV7-9 | - | TRBD1 | TGTGCCAGCAGCGCAAGGGACAGAAGATTCATGAACACTGAAGCTTTCTTT | CASSARDRRFMNTEAFF
TRBJ1-2 | TRBV4-2 | - | TRBD1 | TGTGCCAGCAGCACCCGGGACAGGGGTAACTATGGCTACACCTTC | CASSTRDRGNYGYTF
TRBJ2-4 | TRBV5-4 | - | TRBD1 | TGTGCCAGCAGCTCGACAGGGGGACACATTCAGTACTTC | CASSSTGGHIQYF
TRBJ2-3 | TRBV24-1 | - | TRBD1 | TGTGCCACCAGTGATTTACAGGGGGCGACAGATACGCAGTATTTT | CATSDLQGATDTQYF
TRBJ2-7 | TRBV10-3 | - | - | TGTGCCATCAGTGATGAGGGCGGTCCCTACGAGCAGTGTGGATTC | CAISDEGGPYEQCGF
TRBJ2-2 | TRBV19 | - | TRBD1 | TGTGCCAGCCGGGACAGACCGAACACCGGGGAGCTGTTTTTT | CASRDRPNTGELFF
TRBJ1-2 | TRBV7-8 | - | - | TGTGCCAGCAGCTCACTGGACCGGGGGACCAACTATGGCTACACCTTC | CASSSLDRGTNYGYTF
TRBJ1-4 | TRBV19 | - | TRBD1 | TGTGCCAGTAGCCAGGGGGCTGGTAATGAAAAACTGTTTTTT | CASSQGAGNEKLFF
TRBJ2-1 | TRBV5-6 | - | TRBD1 | TGTGCCAGCAAGGAGACGGGACAGGTACACAATGAGCAGTTCTTC | CASKETGQVHNEQFF
TRBJ2-3 | TRBV18 | - | TRBD2 | TGTGCCAGCTCACCAGGGACTAGCGGGGGAGTTACGCAGTATTTT | CASSPGTSGGVTQYF
TRBJ2-5 | TRBV5-1 | - | - | TGCGCCAGCCTAGGGGCTGGGGAGACCCAGTACTTC | CASLGAGETQYF
TRBJ2-3 | TRBV5-1 | - | TRBD1 | TGCGCCAGCAGCTCACCGGGACAGGGAAGTACGCAGTATTTT | CASSSPGQGSTQYF
TRBJ1-2 | TRBV5-1 | once | - | TGCGCCAGCAGCTTGTCGCCCGGTAACTATGGCTACACCTTC | CASSLSPGNYGYTF
TRBJ1-1 | TRBV5-5 | - | - | TGTGCCAGCAGCCACCGTTGGGCAGGGGCATCGGACACTGAAGCTTTCTTT | CASSHRWAGASDTEAFF
TRBJ2-7 | TRBV4-1 | - | - | TGCGCCAGCAGCCAACTACAGATAAACTACGAGCAGTACTTC | CASSQLQINYEQYF
TRBJ1-2 | TRBV5-6 | - | - | TGTGCCAGCAGCCAGCTGAGGGGGAGAGGCTACACCTTC | CASSQLRGRGYTF
TRBJ1-2 | TRBV5-6 | - | - | TGTGCCAGCAGCCTGGGAGCAGGGGCTAACTATGGCTACACCTTC | CASSLGAGANYGYTF
TRBJ1-1 | TRBV10-3 | - | TRBD1 | TGTGCCATCAGGTCTGACAGGGGGCGAGGGAACACTGAAGCTTTCTTT | CAIRSDRGRGNTEAFF
TRBJ2-7 | TRBV9 | once | TRBD2 | TGTGCCAGCAGCGTCCTAGCGGGGGGGACCTACGAGCAGTACTTC | CASSVLAGGTYEQYF
TRBJ1-2 | TRBV3-1/TRBV3-2 | - | - | TGTGCCAGCAGCCAATTACAGTTCTATGGCTACACCTTC | CASSQLQFYGYTF
TRBJ2-3 | TRBV15 | - | TRBD1 | TGTGCCACCGGACAGGGGGGCACAGATACGCAGTATTTT | CATGQGGTDTQYF
TRBJ2-3 | TRBV7-2 | once | TRBD1 | TGTGCCAGCAGCACCAATCCACCGGGACAGGGCACAGATACGCAGTATTTT | CASSTNPPGQGTDTQYF
TRBJ2-5 | TRBV6-5 | - | - | TGTGCCAGCAGTTACCCCCGGGGAATTGTGGAGACCCAGTACTTC | CASSYPRGIVETQYF
TRBJ1-2 | TRBV5-1 | - | TRBD1 | TGCGCCAGCAGCTTGGTGGACAGGGCTGACTATGGCTACACCTTC | CASSLVDRADYGYTF
TRBJ1-2 | TRBV7-9 | - | - | TGTGCCAGCAGCTTAGAGACAGGCGCGACAATTTCAGCTAACTATGGCTACACCTTC | CASSLETGATISANYGYTF
TRBJ2-5 | TRBV4-3 | - | - | TGCGCCAGCAGCCAACCGACACAGTACCAAGAGACCCAGTACTTC | CASSQPTQYQETQYF
TRBJ1-3 | TRBV4-2 | - | - | TGTGCCAGCAGCCAAGGTCCGGGCTCTGGAAACACCATATATTTT | CASSQGPGSGNTIYF
TRBJ1-2 | TRBV4-1 | - | - | TGCGCCAGCAGCACATACAGGTCCCCGGGTGGTGGCTACACCTTC | CASSTYRSPGGGYTF
TRBJ2-5 | TRBV19 | - | - | TGTGCCAGTAGTCAAACCACTCCCCCAGAGACCCAGTACTTC | CASSQTTPPETQYF
TRBJ1-2 | TRBV6-1 | - | - | TGTGCCAGCAGTGAGCGGCAGGGGATTAACTATGGCTACACCTTC | CASSERQGINYGYTF
TRBJ2-7 | TRBV11-2 | - | TRBD2 | TGTGCCAGCAGCTTGGTATCTAGCGGGGGCCTGAGCTCCTACGAGCAGTACTTC | CASSLVSSGGLSSYEQYF